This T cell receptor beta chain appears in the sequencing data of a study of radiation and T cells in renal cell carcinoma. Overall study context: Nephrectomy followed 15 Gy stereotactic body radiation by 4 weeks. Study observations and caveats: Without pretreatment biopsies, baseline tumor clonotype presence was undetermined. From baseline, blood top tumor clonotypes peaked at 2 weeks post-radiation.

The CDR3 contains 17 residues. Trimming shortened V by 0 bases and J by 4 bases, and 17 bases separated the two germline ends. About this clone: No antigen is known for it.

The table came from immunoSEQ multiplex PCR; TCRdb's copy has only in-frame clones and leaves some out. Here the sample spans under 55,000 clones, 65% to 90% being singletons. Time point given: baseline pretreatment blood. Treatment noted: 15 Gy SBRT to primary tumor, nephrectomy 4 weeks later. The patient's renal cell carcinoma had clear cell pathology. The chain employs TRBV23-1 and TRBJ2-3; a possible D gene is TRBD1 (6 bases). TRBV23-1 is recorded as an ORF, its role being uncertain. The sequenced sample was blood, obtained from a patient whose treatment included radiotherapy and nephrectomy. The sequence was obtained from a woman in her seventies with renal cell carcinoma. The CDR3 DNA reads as TGCGCCAGCAGTCAATCGGATACAGGGATGGGCGCAGATACGCAGTATTTT. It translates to CASSQSDTGMGADTQYF.